This TCR beta chain was profiled in a study of vaccination effects on CD4 cells after COVID-19. Background on the study: Two-dose vaccination with either BNT162b2 or mRNA-1273 was given to the participants.

Clones were read by immunoSEQ multiplex PCR, and TCRdb kept only the in-frame ones, dropping some. The data hold fewer than 75,000 clones, with 77% observed a single time. The J segment lost 2 bases and the V segment lost 5 bases, leaving 8 bases of the junction unmatched. Germline CDR1 and CDR2: SGHAT and FQNNGV. This CDR3 is 15 amino acids long. Upon completion of 10 to 11 days in culture, CD4+ T cells were isolated. In the cultures, half the medium was exchanged for IL-2 medium on days 3 and 7. Points on this clone: Its antigen is undetermined.

V and J are TRBV11-2 and TRBJ1-2, with 7 bases that match TRBD1. Specimen: CD4+ T cells from PBMCs cultured without peptide, collected before COVID-19 vaccination. The source of this sequence is a human donor who received a COVID-19 vaccine. The CDR3 DNA sequence: TGTGCCAGCAGCCCCACGACAGGGAAGAACTATGGCTACACCTTC. It is translated as CASSPTTGKNYGYTF.